A single T cell receptor beta chain is shown here with its context. Antigen unknown. The entry originates in a study of CD8+ T cells in alopecia areata. In each case, RNA was isolated and then reverse transcribed into cDNA as the sequencing template. Profiled with immunoSEQ multiplex PCR; TCRdb holds only in-frame clones, not every one. The sample lists hundreds of thousands of clones, about 53% occurring once. Sampling of alopecia areata patients yielded lesional scalp punch biopsies as well as peripheral blood. Cell sorting was applied to PBMCs, and CD4+ and CD8+ T cells were collected. V lost 4 bases, J lost 1 base, and 2 bases stayed unmatched. This CDR3 region has 15 residues. Germline V gives CDR1 KGHSH, CDR2 LQKENI. General observations from the study: Sequencing of scalp samples also captures resident alphabeta T cells of normal skin.

Sequenced material: CD4+ T cells sorted from blood, taken at week 0. The receptor was derived from a human donor with alopecia areata. The chain has TRBV18 and TRBJ2-3; 10 positions match TRBD2. The CDR3 is CASSLTSGGTDTQYF. The CDR3 bases are TGTGCCAGCTCACTCACTAGCGGGGGCACAGATACGCAGTATTTT.